The 29 T cell receptor beta chains below were found in one sample sequenced in a study of response to subunit inactivated influenza vaccine. Each CDR3 protein gets one entry after TCRdb re-called the RT-PCR reads with MiXCR. The sample yields approximately 290,000 distinct CDR3 sequences, around 22% seen once. The starting material was PBMCs from blood, obtained less than 22 months after vaccination. Every receptor here comes from a man between 50 and 75 years old who received an inactivated influenza vaccine.

This chain connects TRBV28 to TRBJ2-7; no firm D call. V lost 2 bases, J lost 6 bases, and 5 bases lay in between. Per germline, CDR1 MDHEN and CDR2 SYDVKM. The CDR3 extends over 11 amino acids. The CDR3 DNA is TGTGCCAGCAGTTTAATTAGCGAGCAGTACTTC. It is translated as CASSLISEQYF.

The genes are TRBV7-2 and TRBJ1-2, with D hard to call. This CDR3 spans 12 amino acids. The V and J ends lost 1 base and 5 bases respectively, with 5 bases between them. The germline CDR1 and CDR2 sequences are SGHTA and FQGNSA. CDR3 nucleotides: TGTGCCAGCAGCTTAGATCGGTATGGCTACACCTTC. Its protein product is CASSLDRYGYTF.

This chain uses TRBV10-3 with TRBJ2-1; 11 bases match TRBD2. V trimming: 6 bases; J trimming: 8 bases; junction bases outside the gene matches: 9. The CDR3 sequence is 15 residues long. Looked up from germline, CDR1 is ENHRY and CDR2 is SYGVKD. CDR3 in DNA: TGTGCCATCAGCCCAACTAGCGGGAGTACCGATGAGCAGTTCTTC. Residues: CAISPTSGSTDEQFF.

Comments on this clonotype: Its ends do not fully match the called genes, so a read error is possible. The chain combines TRBV24-1 with TRBJ1-2; the D is unclear. The CDR3 runs 10 residues. Germline assignment: CDR1 KGHDR and CDR2 SFDVKD. The CDR3 region has the DNA TGTGCCACCAGTGTTTTGGGCTACACCTTC. This codes for CATSVLGYTF.

This clonotype was observed once. The CDR3 reads CASSFHTDTQYF. The DNA for the CDR3 is TGTGCCAGCAGCTTTCACACAGATACGCAGTATTTT. The chain is built from TRBV5-4 and TRBJ2-3; unclear D gene. The CDR3 is 12 amino acids. The germline V and J ends were trimmed by 2 bases and 2 bases, with 3 bases remaining between them. CDR1 and CDR2 from the germline V gene are SGHNT and YYREEE (reference sequence).

This clonotype has just a few counts. The chain employs TRBV19 and TRBJ1-5, with D possibly TRBD1 on 5 matching bases. In germline, CDR1 is LNHDA, CDR2 SQIVND (reference sequence). The CDR3 contains 15 residues. V was shortened by 3 bases and J by 5 bases, with 14 bases between the two germline ends. CDR3 region: CASSIRQGSHQPQHF. CDR3 nucleotide sequence: TGTGCCAGTAGTATCCGTCAGGGATCCCATCAGCCCCAGCATTTT.

This clonotype came up many times. The chain recombines TRBV9 with TRBJ1-6, with D tentatively TRBD1 (5 bases). The germline V gene encodes CDR1 SGDLS and CDR2 YYNGEE. Trimming removed 4 bases at V and 7 bases at J, with 12 bases between. CDR3 length: 14 amino acids. CDR3 in amino acids: CASSLRDDNSPLHF. Here the CDR3 DNA reads TGTGCCAGCAGCCTCCGGGACGACAATTCACCCCTCCACTTT.

The chain uses TRBV5-4 and TRBJ1-1; possibly TRBD1 for D (5 bases). CDR1 and CDR2 from the germline V gene are SGHNT and YYREEE (reference sequence). The CDR3 is made up of 12 amino acids. V was clipped by 5 bases and J by 13 bases, with 18 bases between them. In nucleotides, the CDR3 is TGTGCCAGCAGGACCAGGGATGGGTGGGATTTCTTT. It encodes CASRTRDGWDFF. Full variable domain (remainder filled in from reference TRBV5-4 and TRBJ1-1): ETGVTQSPTHLIKTRGQQVTLRCSSQSGHNTVSWYQQALGQGPQFIFQYYREEENGRGNFPPRFSGLQFPNYSSELNVNALELDDSALYLCASRTRDGWDFFGQGTRLTVV.

The chain joins TRBV7-2 to TRBJ1-3, with D perhaps matching TRBD1 (5 bases). There are 16 residues in the CDR3. Trimming shortened V by 7 bases and J by 0 bases, and 16 bases separated the two germline ends. Germline V lookup: CDR1 SGHTA, CDR2 FQGNSA. The CDR3 DNA follows: TGTGCCAGCAAATTGGGGGGAATAACCTCTGGAAACACCATATATTTT. Protein: CASKLGGITSGNTIYF.

This chain connects TRBV5-1 to TRBJ2-1, with 9 bases that match TRBD2. This CDR3 contains 15 residues. The J segment lost 9 bases and the V segment lost 6 bases, leaving 13 bases of the junction unmatched. CDR1 and CDR2 (germline): SGHRS, YFSETQ. This CDR3 reads CASTPWDSGSAEQFF. The CDR3 DNA reads TGCGCCAGCACCCCTTGGGATAGCGGGAGTGCTGAGCAGTTCTTC.

This clonotype was recorded at least ten times. This chain links TRBV7-2 with TRBJ1-6; D ambiguous. V was clipped by 1 base and J by 10 bases, with 14 bases between them. CDR3 length: 15 residues. Germline values: CDR1 SGHTA, CDR2 FQGNSA. CDR3 residues: CASSLGGWEGSPLHF. The CDR3, as DNA: TGTGCCAGCAGCTTAGGGGGTTGGGAGGGCTCACCCCTCCACTTT.

This clonotype was observed many times. The CDR3 reads CASSFSPGGLIYGYTF. CDR3 coding DNA: TGTGCCAGCAGTTTTTCTCCCGGGGGGCTGATCTATGGCTACACCTTC. This chain connects TRBV12-3 or TRBV12-4 to TRBJ1-2; D perhaps matches TRBD1 (6 bases). V gave up 3 bases and J gave up 4 bases, with 18 bases separating them. The CDR3 consists of 16 residues.

The chain couples TRBV11-2 to TRBJ1-5; 7 bases fit TRBD1. This CDR3 region has 18 residues. The trim removed 0 bases at V and 7 bases at J, leaving 15 bases unmatched. Germline V gene data show CDR1 as SGHAT and CDR2 as FQNNGV. The CDR3 coding sequence is TGTGCCAGCAGCTTAGAGGGTTGGGCGACAGGGACGGGACAGCCCCAGCATTTT. Its protein is CASSLEGWATGTGQPQHF. Filled out from reference TRBV11-2 and TRBJ1-5, the complete variable domain reads EAGVAQSPRYKIIEKRQSVAFWCNPISGHATLYWYQQILGQGPKLLIQFQNNGVVDDSQLPKDRFSAERLKGVDSTLKIQPAKLEDSAVYLCASSLEGWATGTGQPQHFGDGTRLSIL.

The chain employs TRBV4-1 and TRBJ2-7; the match to TRBD1 covers 7 bases. The CDR3 consists of 14 residues. The trim removed 5 bases at V and 2 bases at J, leaving 6 bases unmatched. Germline CDR1 reads MGHRA; CDR2 reads YSYEKL. The DNA of the CDR3 is TGCGCCAGCAGCGAAGGGACAGTTACCTACGAGCAGTACTTC. It codes for CASSEGTVTYEQYF.

The table lists this clonotype with many counts. The CDR3 region has the DNA TGCGCCAGCAGCACGGGGACCTCGAACACCGGGGAGCTGTTTTTT. This encodes CASSTGTSNTGELFF. The rearrangement links TRBV5-1 to TRBJ2-2; D is perhaps TRBD1 or TRBD2 (5 bases each). CDR1 is SGHRS, CDR2 YFSETQ, per germline. The CDR3 is 15 residues long. V shed 4 bases and J shed 0 bases, with 10 bases lying between them.

The chain combines TRBV20-1 with TRBJ1-1; the D is unclear. The length of the CDR3 is 13 residues. The germline V gene has CDR1 DFQATT and CDR2 SNEGSKA (reference sequence). V gave up 6 bases and J gave up 1 base, with 12 bases separating them. CDR3 region: CSAFRPGNTEAFF. CDR3 in DNA: TGCAGTGCCTTTCGCCCCGGGAACACTGAAGCTTTCTTT.

The chain carries TRBV7-3 and TRBJ2-2, with 8 bases matching TRBD1. The junction had 13 bases not matched to a gene; V was cut back by 5 bases and J by 8 bases. CDR1 and CDR2 (germline): SGHTA, FQGTGA. This CDR3 has 16 amino acids. The CDR3 sequence is CASSKGPAGGRGELFF. For the CDR3, the DNA is TGTGCCAGCAGCAAGGGTCCGGCAGGGGGCCGTGGGGAGCTGTTTTTT. The full variable domain, rest sourced from reference TRBV7-3 and TRBJ2-2, is GAGVSQTPSNKVTEKGKYVELRCDPISGHTALYWYRQSLGQGPEFLIYFQGTGAADDSGLPNDRFFAVRPEGSVSTLKIQRTERGDSAVYLCASSKGPAGGRGELFFGEGSRLTVL.

The chain uses TRBV11-2 and TRBJ2-7, with D possibly TRBD2 on 5 matching bases. Per germline, CDR1 SGHAT and CDR2 FQNNGV. V was clipped by 4 bases and J by 6 bases, with 13 bases between them. The CDR3 length is 13 residues. The DNA for the CDR3 is TGTGCCAGCAGCTATGGTCTCGGGGTCGAGCAGTACTTC. Its protein product is CASSYGLGVEQYF.

V and J are TRBV6-1 and TRBJ1-6, with a tentative D call TRBD1 (6 bases). The CDR3 sequence is 17 residues long. The germline V and J ends were trimmed by 3 bases and 7 bases, with 19 bases remaining between them. Germline assignment: CDR1 MNHNS and CDR2 SASEGT. In DNA, the CDR3 is TGTGCCAGCAGTGAGTTGGCAGGGGCTCTTCTGAATTCACCCCTCCACTTT. It encodes CASSELAGALLNSPLHF.

This clonotype appeared many times. The chain couples TRBV5-1 to TRBJ1-1; TRBD1 might be the D (5 bases). This CDR3 comprises 14 residues. The V end was cut by 2 bases, the J end by 4 bases, with 12 bases between. Germline loops: CDR1 SGHRS, CDR2 YFSETQ. CDR3 region: CASSLYPGGTEAFF. The CDR3 nucleotides read TGCGCCAGCAGCTTATATCCGGGGGGCACTGAAGCTTTCTTT.

This chain connects TRBV3-1 to TRBJ1-2; D call uncertain. CDR1 is LGHDT, CDR2 YNNKEL, per germline (reference sequence). V shed 1 base and J shed 4 bases, with 10 bases lying between them. This CDR3 comprises 14 residues. The CDR3 DNA follows: TGTGCCAGCAGCCAAGGGCTAACTCTCTATGGCTACACCTTC. It yields the protein CASSQGLTLYGYTF.

This clonotype was counted a few times. CDR3 nucleotides: TGTGCCAGCAGTTCCCAGACAGGGGGCACAGATACGCAGTATTTT. Amino acids: CASSSQTGGTDTQYF. The chain has TRBV28 and TRBJ2-3, with 8 bases lining up with TRBD1. The germline V gene has CDR1 MDHEN and CDR2 SYDVKM. J was trimmed by 1 base and V by 4 bases; bases with no gene match: 4. This CDR3 spans 15 amino acids.

This clonotype was seen more than once but under ten times. The chain recombines TRBV5-1 with TRBJ2-3; 7 bases are shared with TRBD2. V gave up 3 bases and J gave up 2 bases; unmatched junction bases: 3. There are 14 residues in the CDR3. From germline, CDR1 is SGHRS and CDR2 YFSETQ. CDR3 in amino acids: CASSSSGDTDTQYF. The CDR3 coding sequence is TGCGCCAGCAGCTCCAGCGGGGACACAGATACGCAGTATTTT.

This chain links TRBV20-1 with TRBJ2-2, with 8 bases that match TRBD1. Germline values: CDR1 DFQATT, CDR2 SNEGSKA (reference sequence). CDR3 length: 14 amino acids. J lost 4 bases, V lost 6 bases, and 7 bases had no gene match. In nucleotides, the CDR3 is TGCAGTGCCCGGGGACAGGAGCGCACCGGGGAGCTGTTTTTT. Encoded protein: CSARGQERTGELFF.

This clonotype was seen ten or more times. V usage is TRBV4-1 and J usage is TRBJ1-1, with D tentatively TRBD1 (5 bases). Germline lookup yields CDR1 MGHRA and CDR2 YSYEKL. Trimming took 1 base from V and 6 from J, leaving 15 bases between them. The CDR3 is 15 amino acids. CDR3 DNA: TGCGCCAGCAGCCAAGGTGTTGCTAGGGGATCTGAAGCTTTCTTT. Protein product: CASSQGVARGSEAFF.

The chain employs TRBV10-1 and TRBJ2-5; D possibly corresponds to TRBD2 (6 bases). The CDR3 loop spans 14 amino acids. Germline lookup yields CDR1 WNHNN and CDR2 SYGVQD (reference sequence). V was shortened by 2 bases and J by 2 bases, with 9 bases between the two germline ends. Here the CDR3 reads CASSEGGSQETQYF. In DNA, the CDR3 is TGCGCCAGCAGTGAGGGGGGGTCACAAGAGACCCAGTACTTC.

This clonotype was seen only a few times. The chain uses TRBV29-1 and TRBJ2-1, with TRBD1 matching over 7 bases. The J segment lost 6 bases and the V segment lost 4 bases, leaving 3 bases of the junction unmatched. The CDR3 spans 12 residues. Germline V gene lookup returns CDR1 SQVTM and CDR2 ANQGSEA. This chain's CDR3 is CSVGQGRNEQFF. CDR3 bases: TGCAGCGTTGGACAGGGTCGCAATGAGCAGTTCTTC.

A note on this clonotype: The junction shows a germline mismatch at one end, possibly a read error. The chain uses TRBV5-1 and TRBJ1-4; D might be TRBD1 (5 bases). CDR1 is SGHRS and CDR2 is YFSETQ in the germline V gene. The CDR3 runs 16 residues. The CDR3 region has the DNA TGCGCCGGCAGCTTGGGACGTGCGGGGGCTAATGAAAAACTGTTTTTT. As protein: CAGSLGRAGANEKLFF.

The V and J genes are TRBV9 and TRBJ2-2, with D unclear. CDR1 is SGDLS, CDR2 YYNGEE, per germline. The V gene lost 0 bases and the J gene lost 11 bases, with 8 bases spanning the gap. The CDR3 extends over 12 amino acids. The CDR3 DNA follows: TGTGCCAGCAGCGTAGTACCCTACGAGCTGTTTTTT. This encodes CASSVVPYELFF. The full variable domain, with the rest looked up from reference TRBV9 and TRBJ2-2, is DSGVTQTPKHLITATGQRVTLRCSPRSGDLSVYWYQQSLDQGLQFLIQYYNGEERAKGNILERFSAQQFPDLHSELNLSSLELGDSALYFCASSVVPYELFFGEGSRLTVL.